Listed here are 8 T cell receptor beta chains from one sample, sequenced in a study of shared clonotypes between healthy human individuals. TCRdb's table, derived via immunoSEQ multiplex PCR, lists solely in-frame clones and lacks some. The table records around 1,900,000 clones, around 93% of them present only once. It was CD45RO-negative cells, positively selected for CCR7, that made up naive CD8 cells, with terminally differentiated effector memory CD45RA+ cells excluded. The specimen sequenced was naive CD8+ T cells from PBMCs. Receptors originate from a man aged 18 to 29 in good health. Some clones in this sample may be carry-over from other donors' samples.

CDR3 DNA: TGTGCCACCAGCAGATCAACCAGTTGGGCGCCGGTCGACAATGAGCAGTTCTTC. It specifies CATSRSTSWAPVDNEQFF. The chain uses TRBV15 and TRBJ2-1; D unclear. Looked up from germline, CDR1 is LNHNV and CDR2 is YYDKDF (reference sequence). The V end was cut by 2 bases, the J end by 5 bases, with 22 bases between. This CDR3 is built from 18 residues.

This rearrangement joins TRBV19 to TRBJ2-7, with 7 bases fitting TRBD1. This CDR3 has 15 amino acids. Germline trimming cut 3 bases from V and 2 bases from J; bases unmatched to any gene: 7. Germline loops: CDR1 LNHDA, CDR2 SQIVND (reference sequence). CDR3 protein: CASSITGATAYEQYF. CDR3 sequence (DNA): TGTGCCAGTAGTATTACAGGGGCAACCGCCTACGAGCAGTACTTC.

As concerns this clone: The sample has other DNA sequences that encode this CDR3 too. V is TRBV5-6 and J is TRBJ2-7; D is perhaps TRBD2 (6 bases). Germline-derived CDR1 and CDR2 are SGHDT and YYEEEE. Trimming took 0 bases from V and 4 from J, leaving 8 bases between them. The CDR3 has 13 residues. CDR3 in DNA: TGTGCCAGCAGCTTGGGAGGAGGGTACGAGCAGTACTTC. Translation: CASSLGGGYEQYF.

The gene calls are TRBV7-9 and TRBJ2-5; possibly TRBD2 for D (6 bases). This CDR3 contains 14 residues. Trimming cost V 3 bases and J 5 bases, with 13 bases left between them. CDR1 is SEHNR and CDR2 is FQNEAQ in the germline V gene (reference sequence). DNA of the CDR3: TGTGCCAGCAGCTTCATAACGGAGGGGGAGACCCAGTACTTC. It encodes CASSFITEGETQYF.

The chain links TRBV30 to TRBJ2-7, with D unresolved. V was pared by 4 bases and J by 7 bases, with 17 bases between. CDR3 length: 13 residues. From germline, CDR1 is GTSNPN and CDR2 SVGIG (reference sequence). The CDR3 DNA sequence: TGTGCCTGGACCCCGAGAGAGCGCGTTGAGCAGTACTTC. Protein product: CAWTPRERVEQYF.

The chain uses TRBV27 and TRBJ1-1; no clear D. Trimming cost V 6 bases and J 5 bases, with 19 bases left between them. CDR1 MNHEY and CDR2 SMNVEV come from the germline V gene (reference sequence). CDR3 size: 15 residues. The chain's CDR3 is CASSPLTAPGTEAFF. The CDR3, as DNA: TGTGCCAGCAGCCCCCTCACTGCGCCTGGAACTGAAGCTTTCTTT.

The chain's CDR3 is CSVEALAGGESDTQYF. The CDR3 DNA is TGCAGCGTTGAAGCCCTGGCAGGGGGCGAATCAGATACGCAGTATTTT. This chain uses TRBV29-1 with TRBJ2-3; 8 positions match TRBD1. The CDR3 sequence is 16 residues long. Per the germline V gene, CDR1 is SQVTM and CDR2 is ANQGSEA. V shed 1 base and J 4 bases; nucleotides not matched to a gene: 10.

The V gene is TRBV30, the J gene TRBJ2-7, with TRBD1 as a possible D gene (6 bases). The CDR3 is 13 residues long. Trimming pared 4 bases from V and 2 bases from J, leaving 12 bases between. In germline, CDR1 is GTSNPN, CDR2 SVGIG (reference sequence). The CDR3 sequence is CAWIGTPTYEQYF. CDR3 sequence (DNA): TGTGCCTGGATCGGGACACCGACCTACGAGCAGTACTTC.